This record looks at one T cell receptor beta chain sequence and its context. These data originate in a study of OX40 agonist ivuxolimab in advanced cancers. The CDR3 consists of 14 residues. CDR1 and CDR2 from the germline V gene are SEHNR and FQNEAQ (reference sequence). People who had autoimmune disease history or systemic immunosuppression were excluded. Using immunoSEQ multiplex PCR, the repertoire was profiled, and TCRdb retains in-frame clones only, with some absent. Among around 60,000 clones, around 90% were seen once, and the ten largest hold approximately 25%. The TCR comes from an adult with an advanced solid tumor such as melanoma, head and neck, liver or kidney cancer. Sample: CD4+ or CD8+ T cells sorted from blood, taken in a trial of the OX40 agonist ivuxolimab. J is TRBJ2-5 and V is TRBV7-9, with TRBD1 matching over 11 bases. The J call could be wrong; TRBJ2-7 is a better fit for the DNA end. The CDR3 DNA sequence: TGTGCCAGCAGCCTGGGACAGGGGGGCTACGAGCAGTACTTC. Residues: CASSLGQGGYEQYF.